Presented here are 3 T cell receptor beta chains from one specimen sequenced in a study of T cells in Graves' hyperthyroidism and ophthalmopathy. Amplification of TCR beta CDR3 regions was performed using RNA transcripts as template. RT-PCR in the first round (using the HTBI primer set) targeted the TCR CDR3. Each CDR3 protein gets one entry after TCRdb re-called the multiplex PCR reads with MiXCR. The table includes about 290,000 distinct CDR3 sequences, roughly 19% detected once. Input material: blood. The receptor source for this set is a man between 45 and 60 years old with Graves' ophthalmopathy.

This chain links TRBV6-1 with TRBJ2-1, with D perhaps matching TRBD2 (5 bases). Per the germline V gene, CDR1 is MNHNS and CDR2 is SASEGT. Trimming cost V 5 bases and J 9 bases, with 11 bases left between them. The CDR3 sequence is 12 residues long. Here the CDR3 reads CASSYGESEQFF. In nucleotides, the CDR3 is TGTGCCAGCAGTTACGGGGAGTCTGAGCAGTTCTTC.

This clonotype was seen repeatedly, ten times or more. The CDR3 spells CASSGGTGGYNEQFF. The CDR3 nucleotides read TGTGCCAGCAGTGGAGGGACAGGGGGCTACAATGAGCAGTTCTTC. The chain recombines TRBV2 with TRBJ2-1, with 11 positions matching TRBD1. The CDR3 is 15 residues long. CDR1 SNHLY and CDR2 FYNNEI come from the germline V gene. Trimming removed 4 bases from V and 3 bases from J; junction bases left unmatched: 2.

V and J are TRBV6-2 or TRBV6-3 and TRBJ2-3; D not resolved. The CDR3 is 16 amino acids. Germline V CDR1 and CDR2: MNHEY, SVGEGT. Trimming took off 0 bases at V and 4 bases at J, with 14 bases between the two ends. In DNA, the CDR3 is TGTGCCAGCAGTTACTCGAATCCCAGGAGCGCAGATACGCAGTATTTT. Residues: CASSYSNPRSADTQYF.